The 18 T cell receptor beta chains below were found in one sample sequenced in a study of T cell repertoires in ileal Crohn's disease. Time point reported: neoterminal ileum biopsy at postoperative endoscopy, about 6 months after surgery. Sequencing was performed with immunoSEQ multiplex PCR; in TCRdb, only in-frame clones are kept and a portion is missing. The data hold about 11,000 clones, with 70% to 90% observed a single time. The specimen sequenced was ileal tissue. The source is an adult with Crohn's disease.

The chain couples TRBV23-1 to TRBJ2-3; D is possibly TRBD2 (5 bases). TRBV23-1 is marked as an open reading frame, function uncertain. The V end was cut by 0 bases, the J end by 0 bases, with 13 bases between. The length of the CDR3 is 17 residues. The CDR3 DNA sequence: TGCGCCAGCAGTCAATCTGCGGGCACAAGGAGCACAGATACGCAGTATTTT. Translated, it gives CASSQSAGTRSTDTQYF.

The chain carries TRBV6-5 and TRBJ2-7; TRBD1 matches at 9 bases. Trimming cost V 9 bases and J 6 bases; bases outside gene matches: 9. Germline CDR1 reads MNHEY; CDR2 reads SVGAGI. This CDR3 is built from 13 residues. For the CDR3, the DNA is TGTGCCAGTAAGGTAACAGGGGGCTCCGAGCAGTACTTC. This codes for CASKVTGGSEQYF.

The J gene is TRBJ2-1, the V gene TRBV6-1, with 15 positions matching TRBD2. The CDR3 consists of 16 residues. Per the germline V gene, CDR1 is MNHNS and CDR2 is SASEGT. The junction had 5 bases not matched to a gene; V was cut back by 4 bases and J by 7 bases. The CDR3 DNA sequence: TGTGCCAGCAGTGGCGGACTAGCGGGAGGGTGGAATGAGCAGTTCTTC. Its protein product is CASSGGLAGGWNEQFF.

This clone showed up just once. The chain uses TRBV18 and TRBJ1-1; maybe TRBD1 (6 bases). Per germline, CDR1 KGHSH and CDR2 LQKENI. The CDR3 runs 15 residues. V was shortened by 0 bases and J by 1 base, with 9 bases between the two germline ends. CDR3 bases: TGTGCCAGCTCACCACCTCAGGGGACGAACACTGAAGCTTTCTTT. Translation gives CASSPPQGTNTEAFF.

The chain has TRBV4-2 and TRBJ2-5; 9 bases match TRBD2. CDR3 length: 17 amino acids. Germline CDR1 reads LGHNA; CDR2 reads YNFKEQ. V trimming: 1 base; J trimming: 3 bases; junction bases outside the gene matches: 9. The CDR3 DNA reads TGTGCCAGCAGCCAAGCCGTCAGCGGGAGGAATAAAGAGACCCAGTACTTC. Translation: CASSQAVSGRNKETQYF.

The chain uses TRBV5-6 and TRBJ2-1; 8 bases match TRBD2. Trimming at V came to 7 bases and at J to 4 bases, leaving 7 bases not matched to a gene. The CDR3 sequence is 14 residues long. The germline gives CDR1 SGHDT, CDR2 YYEEEE. Written as DNA, the CDR3 is TGTGCCAGCGCACCTACTAGCGGATACAATGAGCAGTTCTTC. This encodes CASAPTSGYNEQFF.

This clone has a single count. The chain is built from TRBV19 and TRBJ2-7, with D possibly matching TRBD2 (6 bases). This CDR3 comprises 14 residues. Germline CDR1 reads LNHDA; CDR2 reads SQIVND (reference sequence). Trimming took off 9 bases at V and 2 bases at J, with 17 bases between the two ends. The CDR3 nucleotides are TGTGCCAGCAGCGAACAGACGGGGGCCTACGAGCAGTACTTC. It translates to CASSEQTGAYEQYF.

This sequence joins TRBV2 and TRBJ2-1, with TRBD2 matching over 12 bases. CDR1 is SNHLY and CDR2 is FYNNEI in the germline V gene. Unmatched junction bases numbered 10, after V lost 5 bases and J lost 8 bases. The CDR3 runs 16 residues. CDR3 bases: TGTGCCAGCAGTCCTGCCAGGACTAGCGGGGTCCATGAGCAGTTCTTC. Protein: CASSPARTSGVHEQFF.

The V call is TRBV10-3, the J call TRBJ1-2; D gene uncertain. Germline V gene data show CDR1 as ENHRY and CDR2 as SYGVKD. V was cut by 0 bases and J by 8 bases, with 10 bases left in between. The CDR3 contains 13 residues. In DNA, the CDR3 is TGTGCCATCAGTGAGTCCGGGAATCAAGGCTACACCTTC. Encoded protein: CAISESGNQGYTF.

Comments on this clone: This specimen includes other DNA sequences encoding the same CDR3. The rearrangement joins TRBV9 to TRBJ2-1; 10 bases fit TRBD2. This CDR3 has 15 residues. V gave up 0 bases and J gave up 6 bases; unmatched junction bases: 3. Germline V gene data show CDR1 as SGDLS and CDR2 as YYNGEE. The CDR3 region is CASSVELAGGNEQFF. CDR3 DNA sequence: TGTGCCAGCAGCGTAGAATTAGCGGGAGGCAATGAGCAGTTCTTC.

This chain uses TRBV28 with TRBJ2-2; a possible D gene is TRBD2 (5 bases). V was shortened by 4 bases and J by 3 bases, with 9 bases between the two germline ends. In germline, CDR1 is MDHEN, CDR2 SYDVKM. This CDR3 is 14 amino acids long. Here the CDR3 reads CASSSRLHTGELFF. CDR3 nucleotide sequence: TGTGCCAGCAGTTCGAGACTACACACCGGGGAGCTGTTTTTT.

This sequence joins TRBV7-9 and TRBJ2-1; D might be TRBD2 (5 bases). Looked up from germline, CDR1 is SEHNR and CDR2 is FQNEAQ (reference sequence). CDR3 length: 14 amino acids. V lost 3 bases and J 5 bases, leaving 11 bases between the germline ends. CDR3: CASSFGEPHNEQFF. The CDR3 region has the DNA TGTGCCAGCAGCTTCGGGGAACCACACAATGAGCAGTTCTTC.

V is TRBV5-1 and J is TRBJ2-3; D not certain. Looked up from germline, CDR1 is SGHRS and CDR2 is YFSETQ. CDR3 size: 15 residues. V lost 0 bases, J lost 6 bases, and 14 bases lay in between. The CDR3 DNA follows: TGCGCCAGCAGCTTGGGCGTCGTTGAGGCGGATACGCAGTATTTT. The encoded protein is CASSLGVVEADTQYF.

The chain uses TRBV18 and TRBJ2-6, with D possibly being TRBD1 (5 bases). Trimming took 1 base from V and 2 from J, leaving 6 bases between them. The CDR3 loop spans 15 amino acids. CDR1 and CDR2 (germline): KGHSH, LQKENI. Here the CDR3 reads CASSPQGAGANVLTF. The CDR3 nucleotides are TGTGCCAGCTCACCACAAGGGGCTGGGGCCAACGTCCTGACTTTC.

The rearrangement links TRBV19 to TRBJ2-5, with TRBD2 as a possible D gene (5 bases). This CDR3 has 11 amino acids. The germline V and J ends were trimmed by 4 bases and 5 bases, with 5 bases remaining between them. CDR1 LNHDA and CDR2 SQIVND come from the germline V gene (reference sequence). The CDR3 is CASSRGETQYF. The CDR3 DNA sequence: TGTGCCAGTAGTAGAGGGGAGACCCAGTACTTC.

The chain couples TRBV7-9 to TRBJ1-2, with 7 bases fitting TRBD1. Germline CDR1 reads SEHNR; CDR2 reads FQNEAQ (reference sequence). V was pared by 5 bases and J by 7 bases, with 10 bases of the junction left unmatched. CDR3 size: 14 residues. This chain's CDR3 is CASSRDSRVVGYTF. The CDR3 DNA reads TGTGCCAGCAGCCGGGACAGTCGCGTGGTTGGCTACACCTTC.

The chain links TRBV27 to TRBJ2-7; 9 bases align to TRBD2. Germline CDR1 MNHEY, CDR2 SMNVEV (reference sequence). This CDR3 has 16 amino acids. V lost 5 bases and J lost 4; bases outside the gene matches: 12. The chain's CDR3 is CASSRNSGSLTYEQYF. The DNA for the CDR3 is TGTGCCAGCAGTAGAAATAGCGGGAGCTTGACATACGAGCAGTACTTC.

The chain joins TRBV7-8 to TRBJ1-1; D is unclear. The CDR3 runs to 15 residues. The germline V gene encodes CDR1 SGHVS and CDR2 FQNEAQ. V lost 1 base to trimming and J lost 0 bases, with 9 bases between them. As DNA, the CDR3 is TGTGCCAGCAGCTTAGTGGGCAGCTTGAACACTGAAGCTTTCTTT. This encodes CASSLVGSLNTEAFF.